One sample yielded the 24 T cell receptor beta chains listed below, sequenced in a study of T cell repertoires in cytomegalovirus infection. No antigen has been identified for these receptors. MiXCR, run by TCRdb on the reads, gives a single entry per CDR3 protein. The sample consists of about 920,000 distinct CDR3 sequences, roughly 31% of them appearing once. This specimen was cultured CD8+ T cells from PBMCs, taken from culture after CMV antigen stimulation. These receptors came from a human donor in good health (CMV status not recorded). Some clones in this sample may be carry-over from other donors' samples.

The CDR3 is CASSLHRGGSTDTQYF. In nucleotides, the CDR3 is TGTGCCAGTAGTCTCCACAGGGGTGGAAGCACAGATACGCAGTATTTT. The rearrangement joins TRBV19 to TRBJ2-3; 7 bases align to TRBD1. Germline CDR1 and CDR2: LNHDA and SQIVND (reference sequence). Trimming cost V 5 bases and J 0 bases; bases outside gene matches: 8. There are 16 residues in the CDR3. Full variable domain (outside the CDR3, taken from reference TRBV19 and TRBJ2-3): DGGITQSPKYLFRKEGQNVTLSCEQNLNHDAMYWYRQDPGQGLRLIYYSQIVNDFQKGDIAEGYSVSREKKESFPLTVTSAQKNPTAFYLCASSLHRGGSTDTQYFGPGTRLTVL.

The chain has TRBV12-3 or TRBV12-4 and TRBJ1-6; TRBD1 matches 8 bases. The CDR3 extends over 13 amino acids. With 5 bases clipped from V and 11 bases from J, the junction kept 5 bases outside the gene matches. DNA of the CDR3: TGTGCCAGCAGTCTCCGACAGGGGCCACCCCTCCACTTT. It codes for CASSLRQGPPLHF.

The V gene is TRBV18, the J gene TRBJ2-1, with D perhaps TRBD2 (6 bases). The CDR3 has 15 residues. The V end lost 0 bases, the J end lost 4 bases, and 10 bases lay between the germline ends. Germline V lookup: CDR1 KGHSH, CDR2 LQKENI. The CDR3 bases are TGTGCCAGCTCACCACCCGGGGGTTTTTACAATGAGCAGTTCTTC. Amino acids: CASSPPGGFYNEQFF.

The V call is TRBV19, the J call TRBJ1-5; 7 bases match TRBD1. CDR1 and CDR2 from the germline V gene are LNHDA and SQIVND (reference sequence). After removal of 5 bases from V and 1 base from J, the junction contained 8 bases not matched to a gene. CDR3 size: 16 residues. Written as DNA, the CDR3 is TGTGCCAGTAGTGGAGGGACAGCTATCAGCAATCAGCCCCAGCATTTT. This gives the protein CASSGGTAISNQPQHF.

The chain couples TRBV6-2 or TRBV6-3 to TRBJ2-2, with D maybe TRBD2 (6 bases). The germline V and J ends were trimmed by 6 bases and 4 bases, with 9 bases remaining between them. Germline CDR1 reads MNHEY; CDR2 reads SVGEGT. This CDR3 has 13 amino acids. The CDR3 DNA sequence: TGTGCCAGCAGCCGGGGGTTCACCGGGGAGCTGTTTTTT. It yields the protein CASSRGFTGELFF.

Only a few counts were recorded for this clonotype. The gene calls are TRBV6-2 or TRBV6-3 and TRBJ2-2; possibly TRBD2 for D (5 bases). V lost 4 bases and J lost 5, with 8 bases in between. The CDR3 contains 13 residues. CDR1 is MNHEY, CDR2 SVGEGT, per germline. CDR3 region: CASSWSGTGELFF. CDR3 nucleotide sequence: TGTGCCAGCAGTTGGTCGGGGACCGGGGAGCTGTTTTTT.

This clonotype has a handful of counts. J is TRBJ1-1 and V is TRBV4-3; D unresolved. Germline-derived CDR1 and CDR2 are LGHNA and YSLEER. The CDR3 consists of 14 residues. The V end lost 0 bases, the J end lost 3 bases, and 8 bases lay between the germline ends. The CDR3: CASSQERTHTEAFF. The CDR3 DNA follows: TGCGCCAGCAGCCAAGAAAGAACCCACACTGAAGCTTTCTTT.

The chain carries TRBV25-1 and TRBJ1-1; D call uncertain. Germline CDR1 MGHDK, CDR2 SYGVNS. CDR3 length: 13 residues. V shed 8 bases and J shed 5 bases, with 15 bases lying between them. CDR3 nucleotides: TGTGCCAGCCAGAGGGTGGGGAGGACTGAAGCTTTCTTT. It yields the protein CASQRVGRTEAFF.

The chain employs TRBV6-6 and TRBJ1-1; D unresolved. This CDR3 region has 14 residues. V was clipped by 5 bases and J by 2 bases, with 12 bases between them. In germline, CDR1 is MNHNY, CDR2 SVGAGI (reference sequence). This CDR3 is CASSPLPRNTEAFF. The CDR3 DNA is TGTGCCAGCAGTCCCCTCCCAAGAAACACTGAAGCTTTCTTT.

This clonotype has just a few counts. The chain employs TRBV6-5 and TRBJ2-3, with D possibly TRBD1 on 6 matching bases. CDR1 is MNHEY and CDR2 is SVGAGI in the germline V gene. V lost 3 bases, J lost 2 bases, and 9 bases lay in between. The CDR3 length is 14 residues. CDR3 nucleotides: TGTGCCAGCAGTTATCGGACAGACACAGATACGCAGTATTTT. Its protein product is CASSYRTDTDTQYF.

This chain uses TRBV5-6 with TRBJ2-1, with TRBD1 matching over 10 bases. CDR3 length: 14 amino acids. Germline loops: CDR1 SGHDT, CDR2 YYEEEE. V gave up 4 bases and J gave up 9 bases; unmatched junction bases: 7. The chain's CDR3 is CASSTGTGVVEQFF. CDR3 bases: TGTGCCAGCAGCACCGGGACAGGGGTGGTTGAGCAGTTCTTC.

V and J are TRBV7-9 and TRBJ1-6; D gene uncertain. Germline V gene lookup returns CDR1 SEHNR and CDR2 FQNEAQ (reference sequence). This CDR3 has 13 amino acids. With 0 bases removed from V and 8 bases from J, the gap between germline ends came to 5 bases. The CDR3 loop reads CASSLAVDSPLHF. CDR3 DNA sequence: TGTGCCAGCAGCTTAGCAGTGGATTCACCCCTCCACTTT.

This clonotype was seen a handful of times. This chain links TRBV10-3 with TRBJ2-7; D tentatively reads TRBD1 or TRBD2 (5 bases each). The V end was cut by 7 bases, the J end by 2 bases, with 12 bases between. The CDR3 spans 13 residues. Germline V gene sequence: CDR1 ENHRY, CDR2 SYGVKD. The CDR3 bases are TGTGCCATCACCTGGGACCGAACCTACGAGCAGTACTTC. Its protein is CAITWDRTYEQYF.

This clonotype was detected only a few times. The chain links TRBV6-5 to TRBJ2-6; tentatively, D is TRBD1 (5 bases). The CDR3 loop spans 15 amino acids. Germline loops: CDR1 MNHEY, CDR2 SVGAGI. V was trimmed by 4 bases and J by 1 base, leaving 8 bases between them. The CDR3 region is CASSSGMSGANVLTF. The CDR3, as DNA: TGTGCCAGCAGTTCAGGGATGTCTGGGGCCAACGTCCTGACTTTC.

This clonotype appeared a few times. The genes are TRBV7-9 and TRBJ1-1; unclear D gene. Germline V gene sequence: CDR1 SEHNR, CDR2 FQNEAQ (reference sequence). CDR3 length equals 13 residues. The V gene lost 3 bases and the J gene lost 1 base, with 6 bases spanning the gap. In DNA, the CDR3 is TGTGCCAGCAGCTTTCCACAGAACACTGAAGCTTTCTTT. As protein: CASSFPQNTEAFF.

The sample holds many counts of this clonotype. This chain uses TRBV12-3 or TRBV12-4 with TRBJ1-2; TRBD1 is a possible D gene (5 bases). The CDR3 sequence is 13 residues long. V was clipped by 3 bases and J by 3 bases, with 8 bases between them. The chain's CDR3 is CASSFGGDYGYTF. CDR3 DNA sequence: TGTGCCAGCAGTTTTGGGGGGGACTATGGCTACACCTTC.

At least ten counts were recorded for this clonotype. The chain joins TRBV7-2 to TRBJ2-1; a weak D match, TRBD1 (8 bases). Germline V gene lookup returns CDR1 SGHTA and CDR2 FQGNSA. This CDR3 contains 22 residues. The V end lost 1 base, the J end lost 4 bases, and 32 bases lay between the germline ends. CDR3 DNA sequence: TGTGCCAGCAGCTTAGGGGTTTGGCGGACAGGGAGGCTAGCGGAGCCATACAATGAGCAGTTCTTC. The encoded protein is CASSLGVWRTGRLAEPYNEQFF.

The sample holds a few counts of this clonotype. The chain recombines TRBV19 with TRBJ2-2, with 8 positions matching TRBD1. Germline V gene data show CDR1 as LNHDA and CDR2 as SQIVND (reference sequence). The J segment lost 7 bases and the V segment lost 5 bases, leaving 9 bases of the junction unmatched. This CDR3 spans 15 amino acids. The DNA of the CDR3 is TGTGCCAGTAGTCCCTGGACAGGGAAAATCGGGGAGCTGTTTTTT. It encodes CASSPWTGKIGELFF.

This clonotype turned up a few times. The V call is TRBV7-9, the J call TRBJ1-1; 7 bases align to TRBD1. The CDR3 contains 15 residues. Germline CDR1 and CDR2: SEHNR and FQNEAQ (reference sequence). J was trimmed by 4 bases and V by 5 bases; bases with no gene match: 10. For the CDR3, the DNA is TGTGCCAGCAGCCCACGACAGGGTTGGAGCACTGAAGCTTTCTTT. Protein product: CASSPRQGWSTEAFF. The entire variable domain, with the rest obtained from reference TRBV7-9 and TRBJ1-1, is as follows: DTGVSQNPRHKITKRGQNVTFRCDPISEHNRLYWYRQTLGQGPEFLTYFQNEAQLEKSRLLSDRFSAERPKGSFSTLEIQRTEQGDSAMYLCASSPRQGWSTEAFFGQGTRLTVV.

This rearrangement joins TRBV27 to TRBJ1-4, with a tentative D call TRBD1 (5 bases). CDR1 MNHEY and CDR2 SMNVEV come from the germline V gene (reference sequence). With 5 bases removed from V and 10 bases from J, the gap between germline ends came to 26 bases. The CDR3 runs 17 residues. This chain's CDR3 is CASSRQTLGREEAKLFF. CDR3 nucleotides: TGTGCCAGCAGTAGACAAACCCTGGGCAGGGAAGAGGCAAAACTGTTTTTT.

The CDR3 region has the DNA TGTGCCAGCAGCTTAGCCGTGGCAGGGGGTTCCTACAATGAGCAGTTCTTC. Translated, it gives CASSLAVAGGSYNEQFF. The V call is TRBV7-6, the J call TRBJ2-1, with TRBD1 matching over 7 bases. The CDR3 extends over 17 amino acids. With V trimmed by 0 bases and J by 1 base, 6 bases remained unmatched. Germline CDR1 and CDR2: SGHVS and FNYEAQ.

This clonotype appeared many times. This chain joins TRBV6-5 and TRBJ2-2; TRBD2 matches 9 bases. In germline, CDR1 is MNHEY, CDR2 SVGAGI. The CDR3 has 17 residues. After removal of 2 bases from V and 4 bases from J, the junction contained 8 bases not matched to a gene. Here the CDR3 DNA reads TGTGCCAGCAGTTACGGACCGGGACTAGCAGTCACCGGGGAGCTGTTTTTT. The encoded protein is CASSYGPGLAVTGELFF.

This clonotype showed up just a few times. CDR3 sequence: CASSLYDGDRNSPLHF. The CDR3 DNA is TGTGCCAGCAGCCTCTACGACGGAGATAGGAATTCACCCCTCCACTTT. V and J are TRBV13 and TRBJ1-6; D remains ambiguous. Deletions cut 5 bases from V and 7 bases from J, with 18 bases between. The CDR3 loop spans 16 amino acids. CDR1 PRHDT and CDR2 FYEKMQ come from the germline V gene (reference sequence).

CDR3 protein: CASSPGGQGGNEQFF. CDR3 nucleotides: TGTGCCAGCTCTCCGGGAGGACAGGGGGGAAATGAGCAGTTCTTC. The chain has TRBV27 and TRBJ2-1; 10 nucleotides agree with TRBD1. The V gene end was trimmed by 8 bases and the J gene end by 7 bases; junction bases not matched to a gene: 11. Germline CDR1 MNHEY, CDR2 SMNVEV (reference sequence). CDR3 size: 15 residues.